This paragraph covers one T cell receptor (beta chain) sequence. Between the trimmed V and J ends, which lost 0 bases and 10 bases, there was a span of 17 bases. Germline CDR1 and CDR2: MNHEY and SVGAGI. The CDR3 length is 15 residues. In TCRdb, the RT-PCR reads were re-called with MiXCR into one record per CDR3 protein. The table has roughly 200,000 distinct CDR3 sequences, around 40% seen once; the top ten hold about 9.9%. The data were obtained in a study of patients and donors after allogeneic stem cell transplantation. The clonotype was recovered from a human donor who was either an allogeneic HSCT recipient or a stem cell or donor lymphocyte infusion donor (not recorded which). It is not recorded whose cells these are; they may come from a transplant donor. This chain uses TRBV6-5 with TRBJ2-3; unclear D gene. Sequencing was performed on blood, either unsorted or a sorted T cell fraction (not recorded which). CDR3 loop: CASSYSGPLTNPQYF. As DNA, the CDR3 is TGTGCCAGCAGTTACTCCGGACCCCTCACGAATCCGCAGTATTTT.